Below are 21 T cell receptor beta chains sequenced from a single sample in a study of monozygotic twins with inflammatory bowel disease. TCRdb re-called the 5' RACE reads and catalogs CDR3 proteins one per entry, DNA excluded. In total, the table holds 350,000 to 550,000 distinct CDR3 sequences. The sequencing input was blood. The receptor source for this set is a human donor with ulcerative colitis or Crohn's disease, or a healthy co-twin of an affected twin (not recorded which).

The chain is built from TRBV11-2 and TRBJ1-2; TCRdb picks TRBD1, but there is no DNA to check that call. The CDR3 spans 14 residues. CDR1 and CDR2 (germline): SGHAT, FQNNGV. The CDR3 loop is CASSRDRESGGYTF.

The genes are TRBV20-1 and TRBJ2-2; the D call of TRBD2 rests on TCRdb alone, since no DNA is present to check it. In germline, CDR1 is DFQATT, CDR2 SNEGSKA (reference sequence). The CDR3 sequence is 13 residues long. CDR3 sequence reads: CSALTSNTGELFF.

The V and J genes are TRBV5-1 and TRBJ1-2. The germline V gene has CDR1 SGHRS and CDR2 YFSETQ. CDR3 length equals 13 residues. The CDR3 protein is CASSLRYEGGYTF. The complete variable domain, with remaining parts taken from reference TRBV5-1 and TRBJ1-2, reads KAGVTQTPRYLIKTRGQQVTLSCSPISGHRSVSWYQQTPGQGLQFLFEYFSETQRNKGNFPGRFSGRQFSNSRSEMNVSTLELGDSALYLCASSLRYEGGYTFGSGTRLTVV.

The chain is built from TRBV19 and TRBJ1-1. The CDR3 runs 15 residues. Germline CDR1 LNHDA, CDR2 SQIVND (reference sequence). The chain's CDR3 is CASTQGRAFDTEAFF.

This chain connects TRBV3-1 to TRBJ2-2; TCRdb gives TRBD2 as the D gene, but with no DNA this cannot be confirmed. Looked up from germline, CDR1 is LGHDT and CDR2 is YNNKEL (reference sequence). This CDR3 is built from 17 residues. The CDR3 loop is CASSLPRGGVNTGELFF.

This chain links TRBV27 with TRBJ2-1; the TRBD1 assignment by TCRdb is unverifiable without DNA. Per germline, CDR1 MNHEY and CDR2 SMNVEV (reference sequence). The CDR3 length is 14 residues. CDR3 amino acids: CASQGQGANNEQFF.

The J gene is TRBJ1-1, the V gene TRBV10-3; TCRdb outputs TRBD1, but without DNA this stays unchecked. This CDR3 has 14 amino acids. CDR1 is ENHRY, CDR2 SYGVKD, per germline. CDR3 in amino acids: CAISLQGLNTEAFF.

The chain employs TRBV5-5 and TRBJ2-5; no DNA is available, so the TRBD2 call from TCRdb remains unchecked. The CDR3 contains 14 residues. Germline V gives CDR1 SGHKS, CDR2 YYEKEE (reference sequence). This CDR3 is CASSLPGTPQTQYF.

The chain carries TRBV5-4 and TRBJ1-5; TCRdb selects TRBD1, and the lack of DNA leaves this call unchecked. This CDR3 is 16 amino acids long. Germline CDR1 is SGHNT and CDR2 is YYREEE (reference sequence). This chain's CDR3 is CASSFGQGVSNQPQHF.

CDR3 residues: CSARGVWDRSYGYTF. This chain uses TRBV20-1 with TRBJ1-2; TCRdb lists TRBD1, though no DNA is available to test this call. This CDR3 has 15 amino acids. CDR1 is DFQATT and CDR2 is SNEGSKA in the germline V gene (reference sequence).

The chain links TRBV20-1 to TRBJ2-1; the D call from TCRdb, TRBD1, cannot be confirmed without DNA. CDR3 length: 13 residues. Germline V gene lookup returns CDR1 DFQATT and CDR2 SNEGSKA (reference sequence). Here the CDR3 reads CSAEGQWNNEQFF.

The chain has TRBV19 and TRBJ1-2. There are 16 residues in the CDR3. Germline V CDR1 and CDR2: LNHDA, SQIVND (reference sequence). This CDR3 is CASSEQALRTIYGYTF. Drawing the rest from reference TRBV19 and TRBJ1-2, the complete variable domain is DGGITQSPKYLFRKEGQNVTLSCEQNLNHDAMYWYRQDPGQGLRLIYYSQIVNDFQKGDIAEGYSVSREKKESFPLTVTSAQKNPTAFYLCASSEQALRTIYGYTFGSGTRLTVV.

V usage is TRBV4-2 and J usage is TRBJ1-1; TCRdb indicates TRBD1, and absent DNA this call remains unverified. Germline CDR1 and CDR2: LGHNA and YNFKEQ. The length of the CDR3 is 15 residues. This CDR3 is CASSHRQTGRTEAFF.

The chain has TRBV20-1 and TRBJ2-5; the TRBD1 assignment by TCRdb is unverifiable without DNA. Germline CDR1 reads DFQATT; CDR2 reads SNEGSKA (reference sequence). This CDR3 has 19 amino acids. The CDR3 here is CSASDGTGLVSLLQETQYF.

The gene calls are TRBV6-6 and TRBJ1-2; absent DNA, TCRdb's TRBD1 call cannot be checked. The CDR3 runs 14 residues. Germline lookup yields CDR1 MNHNY and CDR2 SVGAGI (reference sequence). The CDR3 loop reads CASSETDKEYGYTF.

J is TRBJ2-5 and V is TRBV29-1. Germline V gives CDR1 SQVTM, CDR2 ANQGSEA. The CDR3 is 14 amino acids. The CDR3 is CSVSTQSLQETQYF.

This chain links TRBV29-1 with TRBJ2-6. This CDR3 region has 13 residues. The germline V gene encodes CDR1 SQVTM and CDR2 ANQGSEA. Here the CDR3 reads CSVEAPRANVLTF.

The CDR3: CSAPGQKNEKLFF. The gene calls are TRBV20-1 and TRBJ1-4; TCRdb proposes TRBD1, but this gene call is untestable without DNA. CDR3 size: 13 residues. Germline CDR1 reads DFQATT; CDR2 reads SNEGSKA (reference sequence).

CDR3 amino acids: CASSLGTGEVLNEQFF. The chain carries TRBV7-6 and TRBJ2-1; the TRBD1 assignment by TCRdb is unverifiable without DNA. This CDR3 is built from 16 residues. The germline V gene encodes CDR1 SGHVS and CDR2 FNYEAQ.

This chain connects TRBV20-1 to TRBJ2-1. The CDR3 is 14 residues long. Germline CDR1 reads DFQATT; CDR2 reads SNEGSKA (reference sequence). The CDR3: CSARDPMPNNEQFF.

The chain couples TRBV18 to TRBJ2-1. The CDR3 contains 11 residues. Germline CDR1 KGHSH, CDR2 LQKENI. The CDR3 sequence is CASSHSNEQFF.